Listed below are T cell receptor beta chains from one sample, sequenced in a study of regulatory dendritic cells for organ transplantation. Libraries were prepared by immunoSEQ multiplex PCR; TCRdb keeps only in-frame clonotypes and omits some of them. The data show approximately 12,000 clones, roughly 79% seen once. Which antigens these TCRs recognize remains unknown. The sequenced material came from naive CD8+ T cells from blood cultured with regulatory dendritic cells. These receptors came from a human donor in good health. CDR3s include the opening cysteine and the closing phenylalanine or tryptophan. Fields, in order: V gene, clone size, D gene, J gene, CDR3 DNA, CDR3 protein. The D gene is left open where the match is weak. Some rows mark clone size as missing; the rest say once, few, many or name a class of expanded clone.

TRBV11-1	once	NA	TRBJ2-3	TGTGCCAGCAGCTTAATCAAGGGGGAAAGCACAGATACGCAGTATTTT	CASSLIKGESTDTQYF
TRBV7-6	few	TRBD2	TRBJ2-5	TGTGCCAGCAGCTCCACCTGGCTAGCGGGGGGAGAGGAGACCCAGTACTTC	CASSSTWLAGGEETQYF
TRBV9	NA	NA	TRBJ1-1	TGTGCCAGCAGCGTATCAGGGGAGCGCACTGAAGCTTTCTTT	CASSVSGERTEAFF
TRBV27	few	NA	TRBJ1-5	TGTGCCAGCAGGCCACAGGGTGTCAATCAGCCCCAGCATTTT	CASRPQGVNQPQHF
TRBV11-2	NA	NA	TRBJ2-1	TGTGCCAGCAGCCCAGAGGTCCATGAGCAGTTCTTC	CASSPEVHEQFF
TRBV29-1	NA	TRBD1	TRBJ1-2	TGCAGCGGGGCAGGGGGCTCAGACTATGGCTACACCTTC	CSGAGGSDYGYTF
TRBV5-8	NA	NA	TRBJ2-3	TGTGCCAGCAGCCCGTTTGACAGGCTCGAGTTAAGAGGGGATTTT	CASSPFDRLELRGDF
TRBV11-1	NA	TRBD1	TRBJ2-1	TGTGCCAGCAGCCCGCGAAAAGGTCAGGGGGTGAGAAGCAATGAGCAGTTCTTC	CASSPRKGQGVRSNEQFF
TRBV5-6	NA	NA	TRBJ1-2	TGTGCCAGCAGCACCCCGACTAGGTCCGGCTATGGCTACACCTTC	CASSTPTRSGYGYTF
TRBV7-9	once	NA	TRBJ1-1	TGTGCCAGCAGTTACCTCACAGGGCAGAACACTGAAGCTTTCTTT	CASSYLTGQNTEAFF
TRBV13	NA	NA	TRBJ2-1	TGTGCCAGCAGCGTGAGCGGCAATGAGCAGTTCTTC	CASSVSGNEQFF
TRBV4-1	NA	TRBD1	TRBJ2-7	TGCGCCAGCAGCCTTTACCCGGGACAGGGGTCCTACGAGCAGTACTTC	CASSLYPGQGSYEQYF
TRBV19	NA	TRBD1	TRBJ2-7	TGTGCCAGTAGTATAACGGGACAGGGGAGCTCCTACGAGCAGTACTTC	CASSITGQGSSYEQYF
TRBV19	NA	TRBD1	TRBJ2-4	TGTGCCAGTAGTATAGGTTGGACAGGGGAGGACATTCAGTACTTC	CASSIGWTGEDIQYF
TRBV9	NA	NA	TRBJ2-3	TGTGCCAGCAGCCCCAAGTCCGTTGTCGGTGAAACAGATACGCAGTATTTT	CASSPKSVVGETDTQYF
TRBV5-1	NA	TRBD1	TRBJ1-2	TGCGCCAGCAGCTACCGGACAGGGAACTATGGCTACACCTTC	CASSYRTGNYGYTF
TRBV7-9	NA	NA	TRBJ1-6	TGTGCCAGCAGCTCCCGTAAGGAGGCCGGAAATTCACCCCTCCACTTT	CASSSRKEAGNSPLHF
TRBV6-5	NA	NA	TRBJ2-7	TGTGCCAGCTGGAGTGATCCCTACGAGCAGTACTTC	CASWSDPYEQYF
TRBV7-9	NA	NA	TRBJ1-4	TGTGCCAGCAGCCTAGGGGGGGTTGAAAAACTGTTTTTT	CASSLGGVEKLFF
TRBV7-6	NA	NA	TRBJ1-2	TGTGCCAGCAGCTTAAATGGCCCCGAAGGGGATGGCTACACCTTC	CASSLNGPEGDGYTF
TRBV7-9	few	NA	TRBJ2-7	TGTGCCAGCAGCTTGGTCCTAGACGGCTACGAGCAGTACTTC	CASSLVLDGYEQYF
TRBV4-1	NA	NA	TRBJ2-2	TGCGCCAGCAGCCAAGACAGGGGCAAGGGGACCGGGGAGCTGTTTTTT	CASSQDRGKGTGELFF
TRBV14	NA	NA	TRBJ2-1	TGTGCCAGCAGCCAGCGGGGCGCCCGGGGGAGCTACAATGAGCAGTTCTTC	CASSQRGARGSYNEQFF
TRBV7-3	NA	TRBD2	TRBJ2-2	TGTGCCAGCAGCTTAACGTCCCGGGGGGGGGCCGGGGAGCTGTTTTTT	CASSLTSRGGAGELFF
TRBV6-8	NA	NA	TRBJ2-7	TGTGCCAGCAGTTGGAGTCAGGGCTACGAGCAGTACTTC	CASSWSQGYEQYF
TRBV5-6	few	TRBD1	TRBJ1-5	TGTGCCAGCAAACGACAGGGCGGACAGCCCCAGCATTTT	CASKRQGGQPQHF
TRBV6-5	NA	TRBD1	TRBJ1-2	TGTGCCAGCAGTTCTACAGGGGTGCGCGATGGCTACACCTTC	CASSSTGVRDGYTF
TRBV7-8	NA	NA	TRBJ2-4	TGTGCCAGCAGCCAGGCAGGGTTCGACAAAAACATTCAGTACTTC	CASSQAGFDKNIQYF
TRBV18	NA	NA	TRBJ1-1	TGTGCCAGCTCACCGGACGGGGACACTGAAGCTTTCTTT	CASSPDGDTEAFF
TRBV19	NA	NA	TRBJ1-2	TGTGCCAGTAGTATAGGAATACAGGGAAACTATGGCTACACCTTC	CASSIGIQGNYGYTF
TRBV27	once	NA	TRBJ1-1	TGTGCCAGCAGTACGACAGGTTTGAACACTGAAGCTTTCTTT	CASSTTGLNTEAFF
TRBV7-6	once	TRBD2	TRBJ2-3	TGTGCCAGCAGCACCTTAGCGGGGGGCACAGATACGCAGTATTTT	CASSTLAGGTDTQYF
TRBV2	NA	TRBD2	TRBJ2-1	TGTGCCAGCAGTGAAGATAGCGGGGGGGCCTATGAGCAGTTCTTC	CASSEDSGGAYEQFF
TRBV10-3	NA	NA	TRBJ1-1	TGTGCCATCAGGGACACTGCGTCTACTGAAGCTTTCTTT	CAIRDTASTEAFF
TRBV11-2	NA	NA	TRBJ2-1	TGTGCCAGCAGCTTAGGCTTTGGCTCCATATACAATGAGCAGTTCTTC	CASSLGFGSIYNEQFF
TRBV7-2	few	TRBD1	TRBJ2-2	TGTGCCAGCAGCTTTCGAGGACAGGGGTCGAACACCGGGGAGCTGTTTTTT	CASSFRGQGSNTGELFF
TRBV5-6	NA	NA	TRBJ1-2	TGTGCCAGCAGCCTGTACCTCCAAGCCTATGGCTACACCTTC	CASSLYLQAYGYTF
TRBV11-2	NA	NA	TRBJ2-2	TGTGCCAGCAGCAAACTACGACAGCCGAACACCGGGGAGCTGTTTTTT	CASSKLRQPNTGELFF
TRBV27	NA	NA	TRBJ2-7	TGTGCCAGCAGTTTATCGCCCAGCGCGGATCTGAACTTC	CASSLSPSADLNF
TRBV15	NA	NA	TRBJ1-1	TGTGCCACCAGCCCCGAGGTGGAGGGTGAAGCTTTCTTT	CATSPEVEGEAFF
TRBV5-6	NA	TRBD2	TRBJ2-3	TGTGCCAGCAGCTTGGCTAGCGGGGGGACCGACACAGATACGCAGTATTTT	CASSLASGGTDTDTQYF
TRBV4-3	medium-sized	TRBD1	TRBJ1-3	TGCGCCAGCAGCCAAGATCACAGGGGGCTTGGAAACACCATATATTTT	CASSQDHRGLGNTIYF
TRBV7-9	NA	NA	TRBJ2-1	TGTGCCAGCAGCTTAGGCAGGGTTCAGGTCAATGAGCAGTTCTTC	CASSLGRVQVNEQFF
TRBV2	NA	NA	TRBJ1-5	TGTGCCAGCAGGATTAGTCCTGCCAATCAGCCCCAGCATTTT	CASRISPANQPQHF
TRBV27	NA	NA	TRBJ2-1	TGTGCCAGCAGTTTCGCCACGGGATTCCAAGTGGGCAATGAGCAGTTCTTC	CASSFATGFQVGNEQFF
TRBV29-1	NA	NA	TRBJ2-4	TGCAGCGCCCTAGCCAAAAACATTCAGTACTTC	CSALAKNIQYF
TRBV9	once	TRBD2	TRBJ2-3	TGTGCCAGCAGCTCGGGGGGGACAGATACGCAGTATTTT	CASSSGGTDTQYF
TRBV5-6	NA	TRBD1	TRBJ1-1	TGTGCCAGCAGCACAGGGGAGAACACTGAAGCTTTCTTT	CASSTGENTEAFF
TRBV19	NA	TRBD1	TRBJ2-2	TGTGCCAGCAGACAGGGTAACACCGGGGAGCTGTTTTTT	CASRQGNTGELFF
TRBV5-6	once	TRBD2	TRBJ2-2	TGTGCCAGCAGCCTGGTCCTAGCGGGGGTCACCGGGGAGCTGTTTTTT	CASSLVLAGVTGELFF
TRBV7-9	NA	TRBD1	TRBJ2-7	TGTGCCAGCAGCTCCGGGACAGGGGTCTACGAGCAGTACTTC	CASSSGTGVYEQYF
TRBV9	NA	TRBD2	TRBJ2-7	TGTGCCAGCAGCCCTGGACTAGCGGGGAGCTCCTACGAGCAGTACTTC	CASSPGLAGSSYEQYF
TRBV7-9	NA	TRBD2	TRBJ2-1	TGTGCCAGCAGCTTGGTAGCGGGGGCTTACAATGAGCAGTTCTTC	CASSLVAGAYNEQFF
TRBV6-5	once	NA	TRBJ1-1	TGTGCCAGCAGGGACAATCCCTACTTGTACACTGAAGCTTTCTTT	CASRDNPYLYTEAFF
TRBV7-9	NA	NA	TRBJ2-1	TGTGCCAGCAGACCACAGGGGGGGAATGAGCAGTTCTTC	CASRPQGGNEQFF